The T cell receptor beta chain described here comes from a study of T cell responses to AZD1222 COVID-19 vaccine. Study-wide results and caveats: Repertoires were obtained solely post-peak T cell response.

Only in-frame clones appear in the TCRdb table, and some are missing; sequencing was by immunoSEQ multiplex PCR. The profile shows 100,000 or so clones, 86% of them singletons. Points on this clone: Its specificity is unknown.

V trimming: 5 bases; J trimming: 0 bases; junction bases outside the gene matches: 5. Germline V gives CDR1 SGHTA, CDR2 FQGTGA. The CDR3 runs to 16 residues. The gene calls are TRBV7-3 and TRBJ2-2, with 8 bases fitting TRBD1. Sample: peripheral blood, taken on day 0 of AZD1222 vaccination. The TCR was taken from an adult in good health. CDR3 nucleotide sequence: TGTGCCAGCAGCGTCACAGGGGGAACGAACACCGGGGAGCTGTTTTTT. Residues: CASSVTGGTNTGELFF. Supplemented by reference TRBV7-3 and TRBJ2-2, the full variable domain reads GAGVSQTPSNKVTEKGKYVELRCDPISGHTALYWYRQSLGQGPEFLIYFQGTGAADDSGLPNDRFFAVRPEGSVSTLKIQRTERGDSAVYLCASSVTGGTNTGELFFGEGSRLTVL.